The 30 T cell receptor beta chains below were found in one sample sequenced in a study of blood T cell repertoires in COVID-19. Using immunoSEQ multiplex PCR, the repertoire was profiled, and TCRdb retains in-frame clones only, with some absent. The sample yields about 140,000 clones, around 89% seen once. The sequenced sample consisted of peripheral blood. The origin of the receptors is a woman older than 75 with acute or convalescent COVID-19.

The chain is built from TRBV18 and TRBJ2-5; D gene ambiguous. Germline CDR1 is KGHSH and CDR2 is LQKENI. The V end lost 3 bases, the J end lost 2 bases, and 16 bases lay between the germline ends. The CDR3 is 16 residues long. The CDR3 region is CASSPSLSSLQETQYF. DNA of the CDR3: TGTGCCAGCTCACCCTCTCTCTCCAGTCTGCAAGAGACCCAGTACTTC.

This clone occurred once. The CDR3 loop reads CASSEASGFADTQYF. Here the CDR3 DNA reads TGTGCCAGCAGTGAGGCTAGCGGATTCGCAGATACGCAGTATTTT. The rearrangement joins TRBV2 to TRBJ2-3; 7 bases align to TRBD2. Germline CDR1 SNHLY, CDR2 FYNNEI. Trimming at V came to 3 bases and at J to 4 bases, leaving 7 bases not matched to a gene. This CDR3 contains 15 residues.

The rearrangement links TRBV7-2 to TRBJ2-5; 9 nucleotides match TRBD1. The CDR3 sequence is 14 residues long. CDR1 and CDR2 (germline): SGHTA, FQGNSA. V was clipped by 4 bases and J by 4 bases; unmatched bases: 4. The CDR3 protein is CASSSRTGAETQYF. CDR3 coding DNA: TGTGCCAGCAGCTCCAGGACAGGGGCAGAGACCCAGTACTTC.

The DNA for the CDR3 is TGTGCCAGCAGTTACGCCTTCTCAGGGGGCAGCTATGGCTACACCTTC. Protein sequence: CASSYAFSGGSYGYTF. This rearrangement joins TRBV6-2 or TRBV6-3 to TRBJ1-2, with TRBD1 matching 8 bases. There are 16 residues in the CDR3. The V and J ends lost 2 bases and 4 bases, in that order; junction bases with no gene match: 9. Germline CDR1 MNHEY, CDR2 SVGEGT.

The rearrangement joins TRBV2 to TRBJ2-1; D perhaps matches TRBD2 (6 bases). Germline V gives CDR1 SNHLY, CDR2 FYNNEI. The CDR3 loop spans 17 amino acids. This CDR3 is CAIVTSIGWGDNNEQFF. The CDR3 coding sequence is TGTGCTATCGTTACCTCAATCGGGTGGGGGGATAACAATGAGCAGTTCTTC.

V gene TRBV11-2 combines with J gene TRBJ1-1; TRBD1 matches 8 bases. The junction had 13 bases not matched to a gene; V was cut back by 0 bases and J by 7 bases. Germline assignment: CDR1 SGHAT and CDR2 FQNNGV. The CDR3 loop spans 17 amino acids. For the CDR3, the DNA is TGTGCCAGCAGCTTAGAGGGCCCGGACAGGGTTTGGGGTGAAGCTTTCTTT. This codes for CASSLEGPDRVWGEAFF.

This clone has just a few counts. This sequence joins TRBV10-1 and TRBJ2-3; 8 nucleotides match TRBD1. The germline CDR1 and CDR2 sequences are WNHNN and SYGVQD (reference sequence). V trimming: 4 bases; J trimming: 5 bases; junction bases outside the gene matches: 11. The CDR3 consists of 16 residues. CDR3 protein: CASSGGSRGPGDTQYF. CDR3 nucleotides: TGCGCCAGCAGTGGGGGGAGCAGGGGGCCTGGAGATACGCAGTATTTT.

The chain is built from TRBV30 and TRBJ1-5; 7 nucleotides line up with TRBD1. CDR3 size: 16 residues. The germline V gene has CDR1 GTSNPN and CDR2 SVGIG (reference sequence). The J segment lost 0 bases and the V segment lost 5 bases, leaving 10 bases of the junction unmatched. The CDR3 DNA reads as TGTGCCTGGGGCTCAAGACAGGGCCATAGCAATCAGCCCCAGCATTTT. This codes for CAWGSRQGHSNQPQHF. Combining the CDR3 with reference TRBV30 and TRBJ1-5 gives the whole variable domain SQTIHQWPATLVQPVGSPLSLECTVEGTSNPNLYWYRQAAGRGLQLLFYSVGIGQISSEVPQNLSASRPQDRQFILSSKKLLLSDSGFYLCAWGSRQGHSNQPQHFGDGTRLSIL.

The chain carries TRBV18 and TRBJ1-4; a possible D gene is TRBD1 (6 bases). Germline CDR1 and CDR2: KGHSH and LQKENI. This CDR3 comprises 16 residues. Trimming shortened V by 3 bases and J by 3 bases, and 14 bases separated the two germline ends. The chain's CDR3 is CASSPQQGSANEKLFF. The CDR3 bases are TGTGCCAGCTCACCTCAACAGGGAAGCGCTAATGAAAAACTGTTTTTT.

The chain joins TRBV2 to TRBJ1-2, with TRBD1 matching 7 bases. CDR1 is SNHLY, CDR2 FYNNEI, per germline. The junction had 5 bases not matched to a gene; V was cut back by 6 bases and J by 4 bases. The CDR3 spans 13 residues. The CDR3: CASSTGTAYGYTF. CDR3 coding DNA: TGTGCCAGCAGCACTGGGACAGCCTATGGCTACACCTTC.

This clone appeared a single time. The chain is built from TRBV5-6 and TRBJ1-2; D unclear. V lost 0 bases and J 7 bases, leaving 16 bases between the germline ends. The germline gives CDR1 SGHDT, CDR2 YYEEEE. CDR3 size: 15 residues. The CDR3 loop reads CASSLGYSQITGYTF. The CDR3 DNA reads TGTGCCAGCAGCTTGGGTTACAGCCAGATAACTGGCTACACCTTC.

The chain joins TRBV4-2 to TRBJ2-5; 8 bases are shared with TRBD2. The germline V gene encodes CDR1 LGHNA and CDR2 YNFKEQ. The CDR3 has 15 amino acids. Trimming cost V 1 base and J 5 bases; bases outside gene matches: 6. This CDR3 reads CASSQVGRGAETQYF. The CDR3 DNA is TGTGCCAGCAGCCAAGTCGGGAGGGGAGCTGAGACCCAGTACTTC.

This chain links TRBV5-8 with TRBJ2-7; 7 bases align to TRBD1. The CDR3 is 15 residues long. CDR1 is SGHTS, CDR2 YDEGEE, per germline. V was clipped by 5 bases and J by 0 bases; unmatched bases: 8. Here the CDR3 reads CASRSTGFFSYEQYF. The CDR3 DNA reads TGTGCCAGCAGGTCGACAGGGTTTTTCTCCTACGAGCAGTACTTC.

The chain joins TRBV7-2 to TRBJ1-2; D is unresolved. Trimming stripped 5 bases from V and 3 bases from J, with 16 bases between. The CDR3 is made up of 15 amino acids. Germline V gives CDR1 SGHTA, CDR2 FQGNSA. Here the CDR3 reads CASSTRVSGDYGYTF. DNA for the CDR3: TGTGCCAGCAGCACCCGGGTCTCCGGGGACTATGGCTACACCTTC.

The genes are TRBV9 and TRBJ1-6; tentatively, D is TRBD1 (5 bases). Germline CDR1 SGDLS, CDR2 YYNGEE. V lost 0 bases, J lost 6 bases, and 10 bases lay in between. The CDR3 runs 15 residues. For the CDR3, the DNA is TGTGCCAGCAGCGTAGACGGACACTCTAATTCACCCCTCCACTTT. As protein: CASSVDGHSNSPLHF.

The chain joins TRBV30 to TRBJ1-4; possibly TRBD1 for D (5 bases). The germline V gene encodes CDR1 GTSNPN and CDR2 SVGIG (reference sequence). Trimming stripped 2 bases from V and 3 bases from J, with 10 bases between. This CDR3 contains 14 residues. The CDR3: CAWSFGGANEKLFF. The CDR3 DNA sequence: TGTGCCTGGAGTTTCGGGGGAGCTAATGAAAAACTGTTTTTT.

The rearrangement uses TRBV18 and TRBJ1-3; 9 bases agree with TRBD1. The CDR3 totals 16 residues. Germline values: CDR1 KGHSH, CDR2 LQKENI. With 3 bases clipped from V and 0 bases from J, the junction kept 3 bases outside the gene matches. The CDR3 DNA is TGTGCCAGCTCACCGGGGACAGGGAGCTCTGGAAACACCATATATTTT. Its translation: CASSPGTGSSGNTIYF.

This clone was counted only a few times. The V gene is TRBV19, the J gene TRBJ1-5; D not resolved. CDR3 length: 13 residues. Trimming stripped 5 bases from V and 5 bases from J, with 10 bases between. The germline V gene has CDR1 LNHDA and CDR2 SQIVND (reference sequence). The CDR3 loop reads CASSGQHYQPQHF. The CDR3 nucleotides are TGTGCCAGTAGTGGCCAACATTATCAGCCCCAGCATTTT.

The chain couples TRBV30 to TRBJ1-1; unclear D gene. The CDR3 has 12 amino acids. V gave up 0 bases and J gave up 2 bases, with 4 bases separating them. Germline assignment: CDR1 GTSNPN and CDR2 SVGIG (reference sequence). CDR3 residues: CAWSVSNTEAFF. CDR3 nucleotides: TGTGCCTGGAGTGTCTCTAACACTGAAGCTTTCTTT.

The J gene is TRBJ1-2, the V gene TRBV5-1, with TRBD1 identical over 9 bases. The germline CDR1 and CDR2 sequences are SGHRS and YFSETQ. Germline trimming cut 0 bases from V and 12 bases from J; bases unmatched to any gene: 6. The CDR3 spans 13 residues. This CDR3 is CASSLGDREANTF. Written as DNA, the CDR3 is TGCGCCAGCAGCTTGGGGGACAGGGAGGCAAACACCTTC.

The V and J genes are TRBV5-4 and TRBJ2-7; TRBD1 might be the D (6 bases). CDR1 SGHNT and CDR2 YYREEE come from the germline V gene (reference sequence). The V end was cut by 4 bases, the J end by 2 bases, with 16 bases between. The CDR3 length is 15 residues. DNA for the CDR3: TGTGCCAGCAGCGCAGCCGGGACAACGGCCTACGAGCAGTACTTC. Protein sequence: CASSAAGTTAYEQYF.

The J gene is TRBJ1-5, the V gene TRBV24-1, with 8 nucleotides matching TRBD1. CDR1 is KGHDR and CDR2 is SFDVKD in the germline V gene. The V segment lost 1 base and the J segment 2 bases; nucleotides outside the gene matches: 3. This CDR3 is 16 amino acids long. CDR3 bases: TGTGCCACCAGTGATTTCCAGGGGGCCTGCAATCAGCCCCAGCATTTT. It encodes CATSDFQGACNQPQHF.

The chain is built from TRBV7-2 and TRBJ2-5, with a weak D call TRBD1 (5 bases). Trimming cost V 2 bases and J 1 base, with 8 bases left between them. CDR1 SGHTA and CDR2 FQGNSA come from the germline V gene. The CDR3 has 14 amino acids. CDR3 loop: CASSLNRFQETQYF. The CDR3 coding sequence is TGTGCCAGCAGCTTAAACAGGTTCCAAGAGACCCAGTACTTC.

The J gene is TRBJ2-7, the V gene TRBV18; TRBD2 is a possible D gene (6 bases). Germline V gene sequence: CDR1 KGHSH, CDR2 LQKENI. CDR3 size: 15 residues. V was clipped by 0 bases and J by 0 bases, with 9 bases between them. The CDR3 nucleotides read TGTGCCAGCTCACCACCGGCTAGCGTCTCCTACGAGCAGTACTTC. Its protein product is CASSPPASVSYEQYF.

The V and J genes are TRBV5-1 and TRBJ1-1; 7 nucleotides align to TRBD1. J gave up 5 bases and V 0 bases, and 7 bases lay outside the gene matches. CDR1 is SGHRS and CDR2 is YFSETQ in the germline V gene. This CDR3 contains 15 residues. Here the CDR3 reads CASSLVGGGRTEAFF. The CDR3 nucleotides read TGCGCCAGCAGCTTGGTCGGAGGGGGCCGGACTGAAGCTTTCTTT. The full variable domain, rest sourced from reference TRBV5-1 and TRBJ1-1, is KAGVTQTPRYLIKTRGQQVTLSCSPISGHRSVSWYQQTPGQGLQFLFEYFSETQRNKGNFPGRFSGRQFSNSRSEMNVSTLELGDSALYLCASSLVGGGRTEAFFGQGTRLTVV.

The rearrangement joins TRBV19 to TRBJ2-1; 12 positions agree with TRBD2. CDR1 and CDR2 from the germline V gene are LNHDA and SQIVND (reference sequence). The CDR3 spans 14 residues. Germline trimming cut 5 bases from V and 7 bases from J; bases unmatched to any gene: 3. CDR3 residues: CASSSGLAGNEQFF. The DNA for the CDR3 is TGTGCCAGTAGTTCGGGACTAGCGGGTAATGAGCAGTTCTTC.

The chain uses TRBV20-1 and TRBJ2-7; TRBD2 agrees at 11 bases. The V gene end was trimmed by 3 bases and the J gene end by 3 bases; junction bases not matched to a gene: 4. In germline, CDR1 is DFQATT, CDR2 SNEGSKA (reference sequence). The CDR3 is 14 residues long. CDR3 sequence reads: CSASSSGRLYEQYF. The CDR3 DNA follows: TGCAGTGCTAGTTCTAGCGGGAGGCTCTACGAGCAGTACTTC.

The chain is built from TRBV28 and TRBJ1-4; weak D call: TRBD1 (6 bases). CDR1 and CDR2 from the germline V gene are MDHEN and SYDVKM. V lost 2 bases, J lost 5 bases, and 15 bases lay in between. The CDR3 loop spans 16 amino acids. The CDR3 spells CASSLAGAGGNEKLFF. CDR3 bases: TGTGCCAGCAGTTTAGCAGGGGCGGGCGGGAATGAAAAACTGTTTTTT.

The chain couples TRBV4-2 to TRBJ1-2; possible D gene TRBD1, 5 bases. Germline V gene lookup returns CDR1 LGHNA and CDR2 YNFKEQ. The CDR3 length is 15 residues. Trimming took off 0 bases at V and 5 bases at J, with 13 bases between the two ends. This chain's CDR3 is CASSQDRAAQYGYTF. The DNA of the CDR3 is TGTGCCAGCAGCCAAGACAGGGCAGCACAATATGGCTACACCTTC.

The genes are TRBV28 and TRBJ1-2; D ambiguous. V was trimmed by 2 bases and J by 8 bases, leaving 9 bases between them. The CDR3 contains 12 residues. Per the germline V gene, CDR1 is MDHEN and CDR2 is SYDVKM. CDR3 protein: CASSLGGKGYTF. The DNA for the CDR3 is TGTGCCAGCAGTTTAGGAGGGAAAGGCTACACCTTC.